This T cell receptor (beta chain) was captured by sequencing in a study of response to subunit inactivated influenza vaccine. Points from the study as a whole: It was the authors' suggestion that each seasonal influenza vaccination recruits few new T cells.

Each CDR3 protein is one row after TCRdb ran MiXCR on the RT-PCR reads. Among hundreds of thousands of distinct CDR3 sequences, 15% to 18% were seen once, and the ten largest hold around a tenth. Comment on this clonotype: The antigen remains undetermined.

This CDR3 is built from 14 residues. The V and J ends lost 2 bases and 6 bases respectively, with 14 bases between them. The material was PBMCs from blood, obtained 11 to 12 days after vaccination. The rearrangement links TRBV12-3 or TRBV12-4 to TRBJ2-7; no definite D call. This clonotype was sampled from a man aged 50 to 60 who received an inactivated influenza vaccine. CDR3 in amino acids: CASSLSQRMGEQYF. In nucleotides, the CDR3 is TGTGCCAGCAGTTTAAGCCAAAGAATGGGCGAGCAGTACTTC.